The present entry profiles one T cell receptor (beta chain) with its context. This record comes from a study of patients and donors after allogeneic stem cell transplantation. TCRdb re-called the RT-PCR reads through MiXCR, storing one row per CDR3 protein. The data hold 100,000 to 130,000 distinct CDR3 sequences, with less than 45% observed a single time. The specimen was blood, either unsorted or a sorted T cell fraction (not recorded which). The sequence was obtained from a human donor who was either an allogeneic HSCT recipient or a stem cell or donor lymphocyte infusion donor (not recorded which). It is not recorded whose cells these are; they may come from a transplant donor.

The CDR3 loop reads CASTRGRRNQPQHF. The CDR3 DNA reads TGTGCCAGCACTAGGGGTAGGCGCAATCAGCCCCAGCATTTT. The J gene is TRBJ1-5, the V gene TRBV28; possibly TRBD1 for D (5 bases). Trimming cost V 7 bases and J 2 bases, with 12 bases left between them. Germline V gives CDR1 MDHEN, CDR2 SYDVKM. The CDR3 is 14 amino acids.